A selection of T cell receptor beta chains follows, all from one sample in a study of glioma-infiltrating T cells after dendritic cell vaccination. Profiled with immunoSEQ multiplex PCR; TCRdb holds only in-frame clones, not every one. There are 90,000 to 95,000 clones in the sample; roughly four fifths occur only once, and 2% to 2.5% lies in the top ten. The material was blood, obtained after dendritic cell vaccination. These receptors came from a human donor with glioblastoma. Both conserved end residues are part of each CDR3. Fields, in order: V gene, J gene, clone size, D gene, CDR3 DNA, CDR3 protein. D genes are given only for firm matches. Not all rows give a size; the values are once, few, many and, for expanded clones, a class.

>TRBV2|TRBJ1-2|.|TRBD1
TGTGCCAGCAGTTGGACAGGGCAAAATGGCTACACCTTC
CASSWTGQNGYTF
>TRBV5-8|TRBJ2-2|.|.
TGTGCCAGCAGCTTACGTGGAGGCACCGGGGAGCTGTTTTTT
CASSLRGGTGELFF
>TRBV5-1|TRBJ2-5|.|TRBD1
TGCGCCAGCAGCTCGGGGGACAGGGGTGAGACCCAGTACTTC
CASSSGDRGETQYF
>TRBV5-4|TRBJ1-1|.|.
TGTGCCAGCAGTGCTACAGGGAACACTGAAGCTTTCTTT
CASSATGNTEAFF
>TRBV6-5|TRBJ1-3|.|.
TGTGCCAGCAGTTACGGGAGGGCGCCTGGAAACACCATATATTTT
CASSYGRAPGNTIYF
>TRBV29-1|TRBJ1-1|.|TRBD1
TGCAGCGTTGATTTGGGACAGACGAACACTGAAGCTTTCTTT
CSVDLGQTNTEAFF
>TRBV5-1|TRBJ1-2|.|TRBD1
TGCGCCAGCAGCTTCCTCCCGGAGGGACAGGGGTTTAAACCGGGAGGCTACACCTTC
CASSFLPEGQGFKPGGYTF
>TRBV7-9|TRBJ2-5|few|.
TGTGCCAGCAGTCGTACTCAGACTCCGGATTCAAAAGAGACCCAGTACTTC
CASSRTQTPDSKETQYF
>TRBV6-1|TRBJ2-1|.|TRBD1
TGTGCCACCACCGGGACAGGGTACTACAATGAGCAGTTCTTC
CATTGTGYYNEQFF
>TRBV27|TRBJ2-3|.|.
TGTGCCAGCAGTTCATATCGTACAGGGTATACGCAGTATTTT
CASSSYRTGYTQYF
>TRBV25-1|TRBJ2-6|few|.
TGTGCCAGCAGTGATAGTAACTCTGGGGCCAACGTCCTGACTTTC
CASSDSNSGANVLTF
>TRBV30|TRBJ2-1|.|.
TGTGCCTGGACCCCCTGGGTAGCGGAGTACAATGAGCAGTTCTTC
CAWTPWVAEYNEQFF
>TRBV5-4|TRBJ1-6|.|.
TGTGCCAGCAGCTTGCCACAAGGGGGTTCACCCCTCCACTTT
CASSLPQGGSPLHF
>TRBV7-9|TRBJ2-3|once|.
TGTGCCAGCAGCTTAGATTGGGGGGAATCTACGCAGTATTTT
CASSLDWGESTQYF
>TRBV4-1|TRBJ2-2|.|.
TGCGCCAGCAGCCAAGAGGGGGGTGGCGGGGAGCTGTTTTTT
CASSQEGGGGELFF
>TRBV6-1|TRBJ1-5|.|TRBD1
TGTGCCAGCAGTGAAGGACAGGGTAGGTTAGGCAATCAGCCCCAGCATTTT
CASSEGQGRLGNQPQHF
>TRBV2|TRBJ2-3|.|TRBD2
TGTGCCAGCAGTGAGTTTAGCGGGGGCCCCCTAACGCAGTATTTT
CASSEFSGGPLTQYF
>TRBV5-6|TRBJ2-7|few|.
TGTGCCAGCAGCGGGGGACTGAACTACGAGCAGTACTTC
CASSGGLNYEQYF
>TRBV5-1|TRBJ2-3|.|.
TGCGCCAGCAGCTTGGCAGGGAAGAGCACAGATACGCAGTATTTT
CASSLAGKSTDTQYF
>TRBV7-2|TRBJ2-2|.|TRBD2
TGTGCCAGCAGCCCTAGCGGCGCCAAGAGGACCACCGGGGAGCTGTTTTTT
CASSPSGAKRTTGELFF
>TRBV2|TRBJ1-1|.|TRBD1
TGTGCCAGCAGCCGGGACAGGGAGAGTCCCGAAGCTTTCTTT
CASSRDRESPEAFF
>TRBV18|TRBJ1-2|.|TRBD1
TGTGCCAGCTCACCAGCGAATCCCCCGGGACAGGGGAACTATGGCTACACCTTC
CASSPANPPGQGNYGYTF
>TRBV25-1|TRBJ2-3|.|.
TGTGCCAGCAGTGATCCCCTATCCACAGATACGCAGTATTTT
CASSDPLSTDTQYF
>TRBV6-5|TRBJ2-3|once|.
TGTGCCAGCAGATCACAGTATACGCAGTATTTT
CASRSQYTQYF
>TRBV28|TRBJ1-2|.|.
TGTGCCAGCAGTTTATGGGGGGCGGGTGGCTACACCTTC
CASSLWGAGGYTF
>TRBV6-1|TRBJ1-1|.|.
TGTGCCAGCCAAATTAGGGGGAACACTGAAGCTTTCTTT
CASQIRGNTEAFF
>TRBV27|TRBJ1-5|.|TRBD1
TGTGCCAGCAGTTTCCGGGACAGTAATCAGCCCCAGCATTTT
CASSFRDSNQPQHF
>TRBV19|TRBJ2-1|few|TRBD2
TGTGCCAGTAGTATGACGGGAGGAGGAAAGCAGTTCTTC
CASSMTGGGKQFF
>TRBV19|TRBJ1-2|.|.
TGTGCCAGCAACTACGGCAGTTTAAATAACTATGGCTACACCTTC
CASNYGSLNNYGYTF
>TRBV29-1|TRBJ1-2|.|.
TGCAGCGTTGAAGGGGGGCTTAACTATGGCTACACCTTC
CSVEGGLNYGYTF
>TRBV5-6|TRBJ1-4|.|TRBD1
TGTGCCAGCAGCTTGTCCCTAGGGACAGCAACTAATGAAAAACTGTTTTTT
CASSLSLGTATNEKLFF
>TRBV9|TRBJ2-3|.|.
TGTGCCAGCAGCGTAGAGCGGGCCACAGATACGCAGTATTTT
CASSVERATDTQYF
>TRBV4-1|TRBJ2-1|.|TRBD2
TGCGCCAGCAGCGGAAGGCATCTAGCGGGCGCCTACAATGAGCAGTTCTTC
CASSGRHLAGAYNEQFF
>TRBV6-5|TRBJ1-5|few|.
TGTGCCAGCAGTTATCAAGGGAGGCTGGGTCAGCCCCAGCATTTT
CASSYQGRLGQPQHF
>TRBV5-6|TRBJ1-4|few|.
TGTGCCAGCAGCTTTACAGGGCCCAATGAAAAACTGTTTTTT
CASSFTGPNEKLFF
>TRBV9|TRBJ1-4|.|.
TGTGCCAGCAGCGGCTCGATCGGGGAAAAACTGTTTTTT
CASSGSIGEKLFF
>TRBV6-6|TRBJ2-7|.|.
TGTGCCAGCAGTTACTCGGGCCAGGGCCCCTACGAGCAGTACTTC
CASSYSGQGPYEQYF
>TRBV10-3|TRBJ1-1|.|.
TGTGCCTCGCGACCGGGACTAATCTCTCGGAACACTGAAGCTTTCTTT
CASRPGLISRNTEAFF
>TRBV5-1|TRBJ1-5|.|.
TGCGCCAGCAGCCGTGAAGGGGCTAGCAATCAGCCCCAGCATTTT
CASSREGASNQPQHF
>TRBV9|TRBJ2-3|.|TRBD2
TGTGCCAGCAGCCGGACTAGCGGCACAGATACGCAGTATTTT
CASSRTSGTDTQYF
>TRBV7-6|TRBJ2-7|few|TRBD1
TGTGCCAGCAGCTTAGTTGAAGACAGGGGGCGCGACGAGCAGTACTTC
CASSLVEDRGRDEQYF
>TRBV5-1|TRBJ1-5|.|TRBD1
TGCGCCAGCAGCACCGGTCCCGGGACAGGGCGGTTGGAGCATTTT
CASSTGPGTGRLEHF
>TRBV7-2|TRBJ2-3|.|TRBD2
TGTGCCAGCAGCCTGGGACTAGCGGGAGCGTCCACAGATACGCAGTATTTT
CASSLGLAGASTDTQYF
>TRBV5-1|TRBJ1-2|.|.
TGCGCCAGCAGCCGCGAGCCCTCAGGTCGCTATGGCTACACCTTC
CASSREPSGRYGYTF
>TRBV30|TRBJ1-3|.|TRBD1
TGTGCCTGGAACCCGACAGGGGGCCACTCTGGAAACACCATATATTTT
CAWNPTGGHSGNTIYF
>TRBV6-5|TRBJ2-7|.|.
TGTGCCAGCGGAAGGACAAACCCTACGCAGCAGTACTTC
CASGRTNPTQQYF
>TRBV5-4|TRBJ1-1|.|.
TGTGCCAGCAGGCCAACAGGGTTGGCTGAAGCTTTCTTT
CASRPTGLAEAFF
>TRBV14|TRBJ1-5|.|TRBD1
TGTGCCAGCAGCCATCAAAATTCGCCGACCCACAGGGGGCGCCCCTATAGCAATCAGCCCCAGCATTTT
CASSHQNSPTHRGRPYSNQPQHF
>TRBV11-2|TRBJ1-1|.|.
TGTGCCAGCAGCTCCTGGGGGGGGGTGAACACTGAAGCTTTCTTT
CASSSWGGVNTEAFF
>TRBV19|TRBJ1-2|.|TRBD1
TGTGCCAGTAGTACTCTACCGGGACAGGGGTTCGGCTACACCTTC
CASSTLPGQGFGYTF
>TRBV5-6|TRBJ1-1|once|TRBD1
TGTGCCAGCAGCTTGGGGACAGGGGCGAACACTGAAGCTTTCTTT
CASSLGTGANTEAFF
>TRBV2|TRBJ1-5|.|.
TGTGCCAGCAGTGAGGTACAGGGTAATCAGCCCCAGCATTTT
CASSEVQGNQPQHF
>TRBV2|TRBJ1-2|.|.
TGTGCCAGCAATGTTGGCAGCTATGGCTACACCTTC
CASNVGSYGYTF
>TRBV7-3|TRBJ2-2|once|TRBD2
TGTGCCAGCAGCTTAAGAATTAGCGGGTACACGAACACCGGGGAGCTGTTTTTT
CASSLRISGYTNTGELFF
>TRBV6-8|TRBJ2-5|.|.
TGTGCCAGCAGCGGAACCAGGGGGAGGCACCAAGAGACCCAGTACTTC
CASSGTRGRHQETQYF
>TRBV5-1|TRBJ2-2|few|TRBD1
TGCGCCAGCAGCCCCCTTGGGGGGACAGGGAACACCGGGGAGCTGTTTTTT
CASSPLGGTGNTGELFF
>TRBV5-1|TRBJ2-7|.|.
TGCGCCAGCAGCTTGGATGGTGGTCCTACGTACGAGCAGTACTTC
CASSLDGGPTYEQYF
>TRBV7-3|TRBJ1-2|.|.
TGTGCCAGCCCTACTTCCTATGGCTACACCTTC
CASPTSYGYTF